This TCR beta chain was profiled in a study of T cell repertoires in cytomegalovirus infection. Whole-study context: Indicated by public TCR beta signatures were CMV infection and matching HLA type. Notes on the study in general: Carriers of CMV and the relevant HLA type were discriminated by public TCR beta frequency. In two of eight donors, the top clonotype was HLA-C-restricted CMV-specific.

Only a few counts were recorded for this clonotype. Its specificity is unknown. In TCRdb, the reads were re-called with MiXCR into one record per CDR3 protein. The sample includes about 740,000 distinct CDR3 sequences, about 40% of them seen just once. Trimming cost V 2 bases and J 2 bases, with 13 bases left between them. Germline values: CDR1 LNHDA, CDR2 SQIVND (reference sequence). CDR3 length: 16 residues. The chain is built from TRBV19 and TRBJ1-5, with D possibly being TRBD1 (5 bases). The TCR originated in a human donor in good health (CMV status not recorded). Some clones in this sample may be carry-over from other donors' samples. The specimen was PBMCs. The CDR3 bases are TGTGCCAGTAGTATAATAGGGGCGGGTGGCAATCAGCCCCAGCATTTT. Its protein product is CASSIIGAGGNQPQHF.